What follows are 13 T cell receptor beta chains derived from one specimen sequenced in a study of early T cells in non-severe SARS-CoV-2 infection. Each CDR3 protein gets one entry after TCRdb re-called the 5' RACE reads with MiXCR. Of 88,000 or so distinct CDR3 sequences in the sample, approximately 15% were seen once. The source material was whole blood. The receptors stem from an adult who was a healthcare worker with PCR-confirmed SARS-CoV-2 infection or an uninfected control (not recorded which).

Many counts were recorded for this clonotype. The chain couples TRBV28 to TRBJ2-7; perhaps TRBD2 as D (5 bases). The germline V gene encodes CDR1 MDHEN and CDR2 SYDVKM. The CDR3 is made up of 14 amino acids. The V and J ends lost 10 bases and 3 bases respectively, with 19 bases between them. The CDR3 protein is CATRGIDIHYEQYF. The CDR3 DNA is TGTGCCACCAGAGGGATTGACATCCACTACGAGCAGTACTTC.

This clonotype was detected a few times. The junction and the germline gene differ at one end; a read error may be behind it. The chain carries TRBV18 and TRBJ2-7, with no clear D. CDR1 and CDR2 (germline): KGHSH, LQKENI. The CDR3 loop spans 14 amino acids. The CDR3 DNA reads as TGTGCCACCTCACCACCGGGCCGGCCTCAAGAGCAGTACTTC. Amino acid sequence: CATSPPGRPQEQYF.

This clonotype turned up a few times. This chain links TRBV20-1 with TRBJ1-1, with D unclear. This CDR3 has 13 residues. Trimming shortened V by 3 bases and J by 1 base, and 9 bases separated the two germline ends. Germline V gene lookup returns CDR1 DFQATT and CDR2 SNEGSKA (reference sequence). CDR3: CSARSSPNTEAFF. CDR3 DNA: TGCAGTGCTAGGTCAAGTCCGAACACTGAAGCTTTCTTT.

This clonotype was counted many times. This chain links TRBV30 with TRBJ2-6, with D unclear. The CDR3 totals 19 residues. In germline, CDR1 is GTSNPN, CDR2 SVGIG (reference sequence). Between the trimmed V and J ends, which lost 5 bases and 0 bases, there was a span of 23 bases. CDR3 amino acids: CAWDFWTILTTSGANVLTF. DNA for the CDR3: TGTGCCTGGGACTTTTGGACCATTTTGACCACCTCTGGGGCCAACGTCCTGACTTTC.

The chain couples TRBV6-6 to TRBJ2-1, with TRBD2 matching over 11 bases. Per the germline V gene, CDR1 is MNHNY and CDR2 is SVGAGI (reference sequence). V shed 5 bases and J 8 bases; nucleotides not matched to a gene: 11. The CDR3 has 16 residues. The CDR3 DNA reads as TGTGCCAGCAGTAAGATTAGCGGGAGGGCCGTTGATGAGCAGTTCTTC. Translating gives CASSKISGRAVDEQFF.

This clonotype was counted many times. V gene TRBV7-6 combines with J gene TRBJ2-2; TRBD2 agrees at 7 bases. The V gene end was trimmed by 5 bases and the J gene end by 2 bases; junction bases not matched to a gene: 5. CDR1 and CDR2 from the germline V gene are SGHVS and FNYEAQ. This CDR3 has 15 amino acids. In nucleotides, the CDR3 is TGTGCCAGCAGCCCCGGGACTATAAACACCGGGGAGCTGTTTTTT. It translates to CASSPGTINTGELFF.

The chain employs TRBV28 and TRBJ2-4; D possibly corresponds to TRBD2 (6 bases). CDR1 and CDR2 (germline): MDHEN, SYDVKM. Trimming took 8 bases from V and 0 from J, leaving 14 bases between them. CDR3 length: 15 amino acids. For the CDR3, the DNA is TGTGCCAGCGCTATAAGGGGACTAGCCAAAAACATTCAGTACTTC. Protein: CASAIRGLAKNIQYF.

This clonotype has only a few counts. The chain carries TRBV6-5 and TRBJ2-2; no reliable D call. From germline, CDR1 is MNHEY and CDR2 SVGAGI. V was cut by 2 bases and J by 7 bases, with 8 bases left in between. This CDR3 has 13 amino acids. The chain's CDR3 is CASSYSTGGELFF. The CDR3, as DNA: TGTGCCAGCAGTTACAGTACGGGCGGGGAGCTGTTTTTT.

The chain links TRBV6-6 to TRBJ2-7; D is perhaps TRBD1 (5 bases). The CDR3 has 11 residues. Germline lookup yields CDR1 MNHNY and CDR2 SVGAGI (reference sequence). V gave up 10 bases and J gave up 1 base, with 8 bases separating them. This CDR3 reads CATTASYEQYF. The DNA for the CDR3 is TGTGCCACGACAGCTTCCTACGAGCAGTACTTC.

V is TRBV20-1 and J is TRBJ1-1, with D tentatively TRBD1 (5 bases). Germline V gene lookup returns CDR1 DFQATT and CDR2 SNEGSKA (reference sequence). The CDR3 spans 13 residues. With 5 bases removed from V and 7 bases from J, the gap between germline ends came to 17 bases. CDR3 in DNA: TGCAGTGCTGGAGGGCGGGGGAATCGTGAAGCTTTCTTT. Translating it yields CSAGGRGNREAFF.

This clonotype was picked up a small number of times. The chain is built from TRBV28 and TRBJ2-7, with D tentatively TRBD1 or TRBD2 (6 bases each). Trimming took off 6 bases at V and 4 bases at J, with 22 bases between the two ends. This CDR3 spans 16 amino acids. CDR1 is MDHEN, CDR2 SYDVKM, per germline. The CDR3 region is CASSPGLAGGNYEQYF. The DNA for the CDR3 is TGTGCCAGCAGCCCCGGGCTAGCCGGGGGCAATTACGAGCAGTACTTC.

This clonotype was seen more than once but under ten times. The genes are TRBV29-1 and TRBJ1-4, with D unclear. Germline V gives CDR1 SQVTM, CDR2 ANQGSEA. V lost 4 bases and J lost 2, with 8 bases in between. This CDR3 has 13 residues. CDR3 DNA: TGCAGCGTTGGCCTGGGTACTAATGAAAAACTGTTTTTT. Protein: CSVGLGTNEKLFF.

As regards this clonotype: A single base separates this from a much larger clone, so it may be a read error. The chain employs TRBV3-1 and TRBJ1-3; a possible D gene is TRBD1 (6 bases). The V and J ends lost 6 bases and 4 bases respectively, with 16 bases between them. The CDR3 runs 15 residues. Germline CDR1 LGHDT, CDR2 YNNKEL (reference sequence). The CDR3: CASSVRGAPGNTIYF. The CDR3 nucleotides read TGTGCCAGCAGTGTGCGGGGGGCGCCGGGAAACACCATATATTTT. Full variable domain (outside the CDR3, taken from reference TRBV3-1 and TRBJ1-3): DTAVSQTPKYLVTQMGNDKSIKCEQNLGHDTMYWYKQDSKKFLKIMFSYNNKELIINETVPNRFSPKSPDKAHLNLHINSLELGDSAVYFCASSVRGAPGNTIYFGEGSWLTVV.